The clone carrying this T cell receptor (beta chain) was detected a few times. Its antigen is unknown. The CDR3 length is 15 residues. Germline V lookup: CDR1 SGHTA, CDR2 FQGNSA. The ends were cut back, 3 bases at V and 2 bases at J, with 13 bases in the middle. Following extraction, RNA underwent reverse transcription to cDNA, which served as the sequencing template. TCRdb keeps only in-frame clones here, not all; method: immunoSEQ multiplex PCR. The sample consists of about 110,000 clones, 58% of them appearing once. The sample originates from a study of CD8+ T cells in alopecia areata. General study points: Among the cells sequenced in scalp samples are also the resident alphabeta T cells of normal skin.

The sample comprised NKG2D-low CD8+ T cells sorted from blood. This sequence originates from a human donor with alopecia areata. J is TRBJ1-1 and V is TRBV7-2; D not certain. The CDR3 DNA is TGTGCCAGCAGCTTCCGTTCCGAATTTAACACTGAAGCTTTCTTT. It encodes CASSFRSEFNTEAFF.